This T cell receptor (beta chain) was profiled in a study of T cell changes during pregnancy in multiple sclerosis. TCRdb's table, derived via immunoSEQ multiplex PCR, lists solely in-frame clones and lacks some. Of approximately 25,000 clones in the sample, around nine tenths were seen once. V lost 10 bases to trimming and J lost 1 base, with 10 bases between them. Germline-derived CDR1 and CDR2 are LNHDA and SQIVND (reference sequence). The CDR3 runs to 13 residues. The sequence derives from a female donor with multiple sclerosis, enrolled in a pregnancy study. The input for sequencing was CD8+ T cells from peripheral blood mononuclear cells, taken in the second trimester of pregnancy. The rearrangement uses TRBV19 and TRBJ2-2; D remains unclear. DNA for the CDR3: TGTGCCACCGTTCTCAGGAACACCGGGGAGCTGTTTTTT. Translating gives CATVLRNTGELFF.